This T cell receptor (beta chain) came from a study of radiation and T cells in renal cell carcinoma. Data came from immunoSEQ multiplex PCR; TCRdb stores just in-frame clones and leaves some out. The table lists 120,000 or so clones, around 82% of them singletons. Time point denoted: blood 2 weeks post-SBRT. Treatment reported: 15 Gy SBRT to primary tumor, nephrectomy 4 weeks later. The patient's renal cell carcinoma had clear cell pathology. CDR1 and CDR2 (germline): LNHDA, SQIVND (reference sequence). The V and J ends lost 5 bases and 4 bases, in that order; junction bases with no gene match: 7. The CDR3 is made up of 14 amino acids. About this clone itself: Antigen specificity is unknown.

Whole-study findings and limits: Top tumor clonotypes rose in blood 2 weeks post-radiation, then contracted. Without pretreatment biopsies, baseline tumor clonotype presence was undetermined.

This clonotype was obtained from a man aged 50 or older with renal cell carcinoma. The starting material was blood, obtained from a patient whose treatment included radiotherapy and nephrectomy. The chain carries TRBV19 and TRBJ1-1; 7 bases map to TRBD1. The CDR3 loop reads CASSLQGDVTEAFF. Written as DNA, the CDR3 is TGTGCCAGTAGTCTTCAGGGGGATGTCACTGAAGCTTTCTTT.